The T cell receptor (beta chain) described here comes from a study of tumor-infiltrating lymphocytes in primary liver carcinoma. Study results and limitations: Tumor top-250-clone fraction significantly exceeded that of blood (p = 0.039).

CDR3 length equals 14 residues. Looked up from germline, CDR1 is SNHLY and CDR2 is FYNNEI. Regarding this clonotype: Antigen specificity is unknown. With a much larger clone just one base away, this may be a read error.

Total RNA and DNA came together from around 20-30 mg of bulk tissue without cell sorting. Constant-region priming of roughly 490 ng total RNA yielded TCR beta cDNA. Libraries of TCR beta came from three nested multiplex PCR rounds with slightly modified ARM-PCR. The first two PCR rounds, roughly 9 cycles each, used TRBV1-TRBV30 forward primers and a C-beta reverse primer. TCRdb independently ran MiXCR on the multiplex PCR reads; one entry per CDR3 protein. The sample contains roughly 100,000 distinct CDR3 sequences, around 80% of which appear only once. The sequenced sample consisted of liver tumor tissue from sampling region 3. Documented subset: tumor region T3, left-lateral pole. This TCR derives from a man between 35 and 55 years old with primary liver carcinoma and hepatitis B virus infection. This sequence joins TRBV2 and TRBJ1-1; the D is unclear. CDR3 nucleotide sequence: TGTGCCAGCAGGATACTCGGTGGTAACACTGTAGCTTTCTTT. It specifies CASRILGGNTVAFF. Together with reference TRBV2 and TRBJ1-1, the CDR3 gives the full variable domain: EPEVTQTPSHQVTQMGQEVILRCVPISNHLYFYWYRQILGQKVEFLVSFYNNEISEKSEIFDDQFSVERPDGSNFTLKIRSTKLEDSAMYFCASRILGGNTVAFFGQGTRLTVV.